One and the same sample provided the 18 T cell receptor beta chains below, sequenced in a study of T cell repertoires in cytomegalovirus infection (dated by TCRdb to the late 2010s). Sequencing instrument: Illumina HiSeq 1500. In TCRdb, the public reads were trimmed at Q25 with fastp and aligned with MiXCR, with productive beta chains retained. Every CDR3 protein is listed once, alongside the most common genes and DNA of its rows. This sample holds 560,000 or so distinct CDR3 sequences; more than 15% were observed only once. The top ten clonotypes cover approximately 24% of the sample. Sequenced input: CD8+ T cells from PBMCs. The source is a human donor in good health (CMV status not recorded). Some clones in this sample may be carry-over from other donors' samples.

This clonotype was observed many times. The gene calls are TRBV28 and TRBJ1-1, with D tentatively TRBD1 (6 bases). Germline V gene data show CDR1 as MDHEN and CDR2 as SYDVKM. Trimming took off 8 bases at V and 7 bases at J, with 17 bases between the two ends. The CDR3 is 13 amino acids. CDR3 bases: TGTGCCAGCCGGGGGCCCCGGGGGGATGAAGCTTTCTTT. Residues: CASRGPRGDEAFF.

This clonotype has ten or more counts. The genes are TRBV7-8 and TRBJ2-5; 7 positions agree with TRBD2. CDR3 size: 15 residues. The V segment lost 5 bases and the J segment 5 bases; nucleotides outside the gene matches: 11. Germline V lookup: CDR1 SGHVS, CDR2 FQNEAQ. Here the CDR3 DNA reads TGTGCCAGCAGCCCCATAGCGGGCCCTAGGGAGACCCAGTACTTC. Translated: CASSPIAGPRETQYF.

In this sample, this clonotype turned up many times. A clone one base away is much larger, so this may be a read error. V and J are TRBV5-4 and TRBJ2-7; 12 bases are shared with TRBD2. CDR1 SGHNT and CDR2 YYREEE come from the germline V gene (reference sequence). The CDR3 runs to 14 residues. Trimming at V came to 4 bases and at J to 3 bases, leaving 2 bases not matched to a gene. The chain's CDR3 is CASSTGLAGYEQYF. CDR3 DNA: TGTGCCAGCAGCACGGGACTAGCGGGCTACGAGCAGTACTTC.

This clonotype showed up many times. J is TRBJ1-6 and V is TRBV25-1, with D possibly matching TRBD1 (6 bases). Germline assignment: CDR1 MGHDK and CDR2 SYGVNS. Trimming stripped 9 bases from V and 10 bases from J, with 16 bases between. The CDR3 sequence is 13 residues long. CDR3 protein: CASSPRGMSPLHF. Written as DNA, the CDR3 is TGTGCCAGTTCTCCCAGGGGAATGTCACCCCTCCACTTT.

V is TRBV5-4 and J is TRBJ1-5; TRBD1 might be the D (5 bases). The germline gives CDR1 SGHNT, CDR2 YYREEE (reference sequence). The germline V and J ends were trimmed by 4 bases and 7 bases, with 15 bases remaining between them. CDR3 length: 14 residues. The CDR3 DNA reads TGTGCCAGCAGCCTCCGGGGGGGTGGACAGCCCCAGCATTTT. Translating gives CASSLRGGGQPQHF.

A remark on this clonotype: A read error is possible here, since a much larger clone lies one base away. V gene TRBV7-9 combines with J gene TRBJ1-2; D is possibly TRBD1 (6 bases). The CDR3 runs 15 residues. The germline CDR1 and CDR2 sequences are SEHNR and FQNEAQ (reference sequence). CDR3 sequence (DNA): TGTGCCGGCAGCGGTGCGGGGGCCACTAACTATGGCTACACCTTC. This sequence encodes CAGSGAGATNYGYTF.

The V gene is TRBV27, the J gene TRBJ2-1; 11 bases match TRBD2. This CDR3 has 15 amino acids. The V and J ends lost 4 bases and 8 bases, in that order; junction bases with no gene match: 7. CDR1 is MNHEY, CDR2 SMNVEV, per germline (reference sequence). CDR3 region: CASSSPLAGGDEQFF. CDR3 coding DNA: TGTGCCAGCAGTTCCCCCCTAGCGGGAGGCGATGAGCAGTTCTTC.

In this sample, this clonotype turned up many times. The rearrangement links TRBV7-6 to TRBJ1-3; 9 bases line up with TRBD1. This CDR3 is built from 16 residues. Germline V lookup: CDR1 SGHVS, CDR2 FNYEAQ. Trimming took 2 bases from V and 5 from J; bases not matched to a gene: 7. The DNA for the CDR3 is TGTGCCAGCAGCTTAACTCCGGGACAGGGACGAAACACCATATATTTT. Translating gives CASSLTPGQGRNTIYF.

This clonotype has ten or more counts. The chain uses TRBV7-2 and TRBJ1-6; D is unresolved. CDR1 and CDR2 (germline): SGHTA, FQGNSA. V was trimmed by 1 base and J by 5 bases, leaving 9 bases between them. There are 15 residues in the CDR3. DNA of the CDR3: TGTGCCAGCAGCTTAGACACATACAATAATTCACCCCTCCACTTT. Its translation is CASSLDTYNNSPLHF.

In this sample, this clonotype turned up many times. The chain links TRBV4-1 to TRBJ1-1; maybe TRBD1 (5 bases). The V gene's germline CDR1 is MGHRA and CDR2 YSYEKL. V gave up 3 bases and J gave up 7 bases, with 15 bases separating them. The CDR3 runs to 14 residues. CDR3 protein: CASSQLTGILEAFF. Here the CDR3 DNA reads TGCGCCAGCAGCCAGTTAACAGGAATCCTTGAAGCTTTCTTT.

This clonotype was observed at least ten times. This chain links TRBV12-3 or TRBV12-4 with TRBJ2-1, with 9 nucleotides matching TRBD1. The CDR3 has 15 amino acids. J gave up 7 bases and V 3 bases, and 7 bases lay outside the gene matches. CDR3 nucleotides: TGTGCCAGCAGTTTGGACAGGGGTGTGAGAAATGAGCAGTTCTTC. Encoded protein: CASSLDRGVRNEQFF.

This clonotype was recorded many times. The chain recombines TRBV6-5 with TRBJ2-7; possible D gene TRBD1, 6 bases. The CDR3 runs 15 residues. V was trimmed by 6 bases and J by 1 base, leaving 16 bases between them. Germline V gene data show CDR1 as MNHEY and CDR2 as SVGAGI. The CDR3 loop is CASRLSQGRSYEQYF. The CDR3, as DNA: TGTGCCAGCAGGTTATCACAGGGAAGATCCTACGAGCAGTACTTC.

In its sample, this clonotype was seen many times. The chain uses TRBV7-8 and TRBJ2-1, with 11 nucleotides matching TRBD2. Germline-derived CDR1 and CDR2 are SGHVS and FQNEAQ. The CDR3 is 19 amino acids. Trimming at V came to 5 bases and at J to 4 bases, leaving 16 bases not matched to a gene. The CDR3 protein is CASSPPPPIAGGPYNEQFF. The CDR3 bases are TGTGCCAGCAGCCCACCACCCCCTATAGCGGGGGGGCCGTACAATGAGCAGTTCTTC.

V is TRBV12-3 or TRBV12-4 and J is TRBJ1-6; D is undetermined. V was clipped by 2 bases and J by 8 bases, with 16 bases between them. CDR3 size: 16 residues. The CDR3 DNA is TGTGCCAGCAGTTTACCACCGGGCCTGCTCGATTCACCCCTCCACTTT. It yields the protein CASSLPPGLLDSPLHF.

The V gene is TRBV7-3, the J gene TRBJ2-3; D is perhaps TRBD1 (6 bases). This CDR3 has 15 residues. V shed 1 base and J shed 2 bases, with 10 bases lying between them. From germline, CDR1 is SGHTA and CDR2 FQGTGA. The CDR3 is CASSLMGAYTDTQYF. The CDR3 DNA follows: TGTGCCAGCAGCTTAATGGGGGCCTACACAGATACGCAGTATTTT.

There are many counts of this clonotype. This rearrangement joins TRBV7-3 to TRBJ2-7, with no clear D. This CDR3 is built from 13 residues. Germline lookup yields CDR1 SGHTA and CDR2 FQGTGA. V was trimmed by 5 bases and J by 3 bases, leaving 11 bases between them. CDR3 coding DNA: TGTGCCAGCAGCCCTGACGGATTCTACGAGCAGTACTTC. Its translation is CASSPDGFYEQYF.

This chain uses TRBV2 with TRBJ1-1; D gene uncertain. Germline CDR1 SNHLY, CDR2 FYNNEI. Trimming pared 6 bases from V and 0 bases from J, leaving 14 bases between. CDR3 length: 15 amino acids. CDR3 bases: TGTGCCAGCAGCTATTCGGAAAGCATGAACACTGAAGCTTTCTTT. It codes for CASSYSESMNTEAFF.

V gene TRBV20-1 combines with J gene TRBJ2-1, with 7 bases identical to TRBD2. The CDR3 has 17 residues. The V segment lost 3 bases and the J segment 9 bases; nucleotides outside the gene matches: 20. Germline V gene lookup returns CDR1 DFQATT and CDR2 SNEGSKA (reference sequence). CDR3 DNA: TGCAGTGCTAGGGGTCTGGACTTACGACTAGCCCGGGCTGAGCAGTTCTTC. The encoded protein is CSARGLDLRLARAEQFF.